A single sample gave rise to the 5 T cell receptor beta chains below, sequenced in a study of T cell clonality in common variable immunodeficiency. Using immunoSEQ multiplex PCR, the repertoire was profiled, and TCRdb retains in-frame clones only, with some absent. Singletons are absent from the sample, which has tens of thousands of clones. Sequenced sample: peripheral blood mononuclear cells. The receptors stem from a person between 18 and 75 years old in good health.

This clone has a count of ten or more. With the read ending 3 residues before the CDR3 end, the germline J gene is used to fill in that end. V is TRBV19 and J is TRBJ2-3; weak D call: TRBD2 (7 bases). CDR1 is LNHDA, CDR2 SQIVND, per germline (reference sequence). Trimming removed 9 bases at V and 5 bases at J, with 18 bases between. The CDR3 extends over 14 amino acids. The CDR3 region is CASGLVGALDTQYF. The covered CDR3 bases are TGTGCCAGCGGACTAGTGGGGGCCCTAGATACG.

Many counts were recorded for this clone. The read falls 3 residues short of the CDR3 end, and the missing part is taken from the germline J gene. The chain links TRBV20-1 to TRBJ1-6; 9 bases map to TRBD1. Germline CDR1 is DFQATT and CDR2 is SNEGSKA (reference sequence). The CDR3 contains 15 residues. V shed 6 bases, J shed 8 bases, and the junction held 11 bases outside the gene matches. The sequenced CDR3 bases are TGCAGTGCGTCTCCCGGGACAGGGTTTGATTCACCC. Its protein product is CSASPGTGFDSP. The full CDR3 reads CSASPGTGFDSPLHF.

This clone was seen ten or more times. The read ends 3 residues early relative to the CDR3; the germline J gene fills the gap. This chain links TRBV29-1 with TRBJ2-7, with TRBD2 identical over 12 bases. The germline V gene has CDR1 SQVTM and CDR2 ANQGSEA. The CDR3 has 16 amino acids. The trim removed 3 bases at V and 2 bases at J, leaving 8 bases unmatched. CDR3 DNA (partial): TGCAGCGTTGAGGGCGGACTAGCGGGAACCACCTACGAG. This translates into CSVEGGLAGTTYE. The CDR3 in full is CSVEGGLAGTTYEQYF.

This clone was seen at least ten times. The observed sequence ends 3 residues before the CDR3 terminus, with the missing tail filled in from the germline J gene. This chain uses TRBV6-2 or TRBV6-3 with TRBJ1-2, with D hard to call. CDR1 and CDR2 from the germline V gene are MNHEY and SVGEGT. The CDR3 has 14 amino acids. The V and J ends lost 0 bases and 1 base respectively, with 6 bases between them. The CDR3 DNA, read in part, is TGTGCCAGCAGTTACTCTGGCAGTAACTATGGC. Its translation: CASSYSGSNYG. In full, the CDR3 is CASSYSGSNYGYTF.

This clone was seen at least ten times. Read sequence stops 3 residues before the CDR3 end, and the germline J gene provides the missing end. The chain joins TRBV20-1 to TRBJ2-3; a possible D gene is TRBD1 (6 bases). The V and J ends lost 3 bases and 5 bases respectively, with 18 bases between them. Germline CDR1 is DFQATT and CDR2 is SNEGSKA (reference sequence). The CDR3 contains 15 residues. CDR3 loop: CSASKGVNTGDTQYF. CDR3 DNA (partial): TGCAGTGCTAGTAAGGGGGTGAACACAGGAGATACG.